A single sample is the source of the 24 T cell receptor beta chains below, sequenced in a study of blood T cell repertoires in COVID-19 (dated by TCRdb to 2020 to 2021). The library was built by means of the immunoSEQ multiplex PCR assay. In TCRdb, the immuneACCESS table is reduced to in-frame sequences with V and J assigned. These tables do not hold every clone; where another copy was compared, an unresolved V gene accounts for under half, and the others remain unexplained. Across this sample there are roughly 350,000 clones, with 88% seen only once. 6% to 8% of the sample belongs to the ten largest clones. Specimen: peripheral blood. The receptor set was obtained from a woman aged 70 to 79 with COVID-19, enrolled during active disease.

This clone was counted a few times. The gene calls are TRBV24-1 and TRBJ1-3, with no clear D. The CDR3 runs 13 residues. CDR1 KGHDR and CDR2 SFDVKD come from the germline V gene. The V and J ends lost 7 bases and 2 bases respectively, with 8 bases between them. The CDR3 reads CATRGSPGNTIYF. The DNA for the CDR3 is TGTGCCACCAGGGGCAGCCCTGGAAACACCATATATTTT.

This clone occurred once. J is TRBJ1-2 and V is TRBV6-5, with a possible D match to TRBD1 (6 bases). Germline CDR1 reads MNHEY; CDR2 reads SVGAGI. CDR3 length: 13 amino acids. V lost 7 bases to trimming and J lost 4 bases, with 13 bases between them. The DNA for the CDR3 is TGTGCCAGCATAGGGGGTGAGGGCTATGGCTACACCTTC. Encoded protein: CASIGGEGYGYTF.

V gene TRBV2 combines with J gene TRBJ2-1; D gene ambiguous. This CDR3 region has 12 residues. Germline values: CDR1 SNHLY, CDR2 FYNNEI. Deletions cut 8 bases from V and 2 bases from J, with 7 bases between. The CDR3 DNA is TGTGCCAGCGCGGCAGCCTACAATGAGCAGTTCTTC. It translates to CASAAAYNEQFF. Based on the CDR3 plus reference TRBV2 and TRBJ2-1, the full variable domain is EPEVTQTPSHQVTQMGQEVILRCVPISNHLYFYWYRQILGQKVEFLVSFYNNEISEKSEIFDDQFSVERPDGSNFTLKIRSTKLEDSAMYFCASAAAYNEQFFGPGTRLTVL.

The rearrangement uses TRBV7-2 and TRBJ1-1; no clear D. V dropped 6 bases and J dropped 2 bases, with 13 bases sitting between them. The length of the CDR3 is 14 residues. CDR1 SGHTA and CDR2 FQGNSA come from the germline V gene. CDR3 sequence: CASSLGTFNTEAFF. In DNA, the CDR3 is TGTGCCAGCAGTCTTGGCACCTTCAACACTGAAGCTTTCTTT. Complete variable domain (other parts from reference TRBV7-2 and TRBJ1-1): GAGVSQSPSNKVTEKGKDVELRCDPISGHTALYWYRQSLGQGLEFLIYFQGNSAPDKSGLPSDRFSAERTGGSVSTLTIQRTQQEDSAVYLCASSLGTFNTEAFFGQGTRLTVV.

The CDR3 DNA sequence: TGCGCCAGCAGCCTCCGACAGGGCTACGAGCAGTACTTC. Its protein product is CASSLRQGYEQYF. V and J are TRBV4-3 and TRBJ2-7, with 7 bases fitting TRBD1. CDR1 and CDR2 from the germline V gene are LGHNA and YSLEER. Germline trimming cut 4 bases from V and 3 bases from J; bases unmatched to any gene: 3. The CDR3 has 13 amino acids.

The chain is built from TRBV6-5 and TRBJ2-3; 8 positions match TRBD2. Trimming removed 5 bases from V and 8 bases from J; junction bases left unmatched: 9. The CDR3 is made up of 14 amino acids. Germline-derived CDR1 and CDR2 are MNHEY and SVGAGI. DNA of the CDR3: TGTGCCAGCAGTCTCCTCGGGGGGGCGGCTACGCAGTATTTT. This encodes CASSLLGGAATQYF.

DNA of the CDR3: TGTGCCAGCAGCCCAGCTCGGACAGGCCCTAGCCACTCTGGAAACACCATATATTTT. Its translation is CASSPARTGPSHSGNTIYF. The V and J genes are TRBV3-1 (or the pseudogene TRBV3-2) and TRBJ1-3; 7 bases fit TRBD1. The CDR3 extends over 19 amino acids. The junction had 15 bases not matched to a gene; V was cut back by 4 bases and J by 0 bases. Germline loops: CDR1 LGHDT, CDR2 YNNKEL (reference sequence).

The chain links TRBV7-9 to TRBJ1-2; 8 nucleotides align to TRBD1. The ends lost 11 bases at V and 2 bases at J; junction bases unmatched: 7. Germline V CDR1 and CDR2: SEHNR, FQNEAQ (reference sequence). The CDR3 has 13 residues. This CDR3 is CAATGQDNYGYTF. CDR3 bases: TGTGCCGCCACGGGACAGGACAACTATGGCTACACCTTC.

In its sample, this clone was seen once. The chain uses TRBV12-3 or TRBV12-4 and TRBJ1-2, with D uncertain. V lost 6 bases and J 3 bases, leaving 8 bases between the germline ends. This CDR3 region has 12 residues. CDR3 region: CASSDIYYGYTF. The CDR3 bases are TGTGCCAGCAGCGACATTTACTATGGCTACACCTTC.

The chain uses TRBV11-2 and TRBJ2-3; D gene ambiguous. Germline CDR1 reads SGHAT; CDR2 reads FQNNGV. Deletions cut 6 bases from V and 6 bases from J, with 10 bases between. The CDR3 runs 12 residues. The DNA for the CDR3 is TGTGCCAGCAGTTCACTTAAGGATACGCAGTATTTT. It codes for CASSSLKDTQYF.

The genes are TRBV21-1 and TRBJ1-3. TRBV21-1 is a pseudogene locus. The CDR3 sequence is 13 residues long. CDR3 bases: TGTGCCAGCAGCAAAAGCGGAGGAAACACCATATATTTT. This encodes CASSKSGGNTIYF.

The chain is built from TRBV11-2 and TRBJ1-2; 10 nucleotides agree with TRBD1. Unmatched junction bases numbered 10, after V lost 3 bases and J lost 0 bases. Germline CDR1 reads SGHAT; CDR2 reads FQNNGV. The CDR3 extends over 18 amino acids. CDR3 DNA sequence: TGTGCCAGCAGCTTCCAGGGGACAGGGGCGCCTTCTAACTATGGCTACACCTTC. As protein: CASSFQGTGAPSNYGYTF.

This chain connects TRBV2 to TRBJ2-7; D remains ambiguous. This CDR3 has 12 amino acids. From germline, CDR1 is SNHLY and CDR2 FYNNEI. V lost 7 bases and J 5 bases, leaving 12 bases between the germline ends. The CDR3 sequence: CASIDRSDEQYF. CDR3 in DNA: TGTGCCAGCATTGACCGAAGCGACGAGCAGTACTTC.

The chain couples TRBV6-1 to TRBJ2-1, with a weak D call TRBD1 (6 bases). Trimming left V 4 bases short and J 8 bases short, with 9 bases between. CDR3 length equals 12 residues. Germline lookup yields CDR1 MNHNS and CDR2 SASEGT. The CDR3 is CASSVTGYEQFF. The CDR3 region has the DNA TGTGCCAGCAGTGTAACAGGGTATGAGCAGTTCTTC.

The rearrangement uses TRBV5-4 and TRBJ1-1; 8 bases fit TRBD1. The CDR3 runs to 14 residues. CDR1 and CDR2 (germline): SGHNT, YYREEE (reference sequence). V trimming: 1 base; J trimming: 5 bases; junction bases outside the gene matches: 4. The CDR3 protein is CASSLQGAGTEAFF. DNA of the CDR3: TGTGCCAGCAGCTTGCAGGGGGCAGGAACTGAAGCTTTCTTT. Full variable domain (remainder filled in from reference TRBV5-4 and TRBJ1-1): ETGVTQSPTHLIKTRGQQVTLRCSSQSGHNTVSWYQQALGQGPQFIFQYYREEENGRGNFPPRFSGLQFPNYSSELNVNALELDDSALYLCASSLQGAGTEAFFGQGTRLTVV.

The chain employs TRBV19 and TRBJ2-7, with 8 positions matching TRBD1. The CDR3 has 14 residues. Germline CDR1 LNHDA, CDR2 SQIVND (reference sequence). Losses at the gene ends were 3 bases for V and 3 bases for J; bases not matched to a gene: 4. The CDR3, as DNA: TGTGCCAGTAGTATCACAGGGGGAATCTACGAGCAGTACTTC. Residues: CASSITGGIYEQYF.

The chain employs TRBV7-2 and TRBJ2-5; 7 bases fit TRBD2. The V gene's germline CDR1 is SGHTA and CDR2 FQGNSA. J gave up 4 bases and V 6 bases, and 8 bases lay outside the gene matches. CDR3 length: 14 residues. In nucleotides, the CDR3 is TGTGCCAGCAGAAAGGGACTAATTGGAGAGACCCAGTACTTC. It codes for CASRKGLIGETQYF.

The chain joins TRBV5-6 to TRBJ2-2, with D possibly matching TRBD1 (6 bases). Germline CDR1 SGHDT, CDR2 YYEEEE. The germline V and J ends were trimmed by 4 bases and 7 bases, with 17 bases remaining between them. CDR3 length equals 15 residues. CDR3 sequence: CASSAIQGVGGELFF. CDR3 sequence (DNA): TGTGCCAGCAGCGCGATACAGGGTGTGGGCGGGGAGCTGTTTTTT.

The rearrangement links TRBV12-3 or TRBV12-4 to TRBJ1-2; D remains unclear. The CDR3 is made up of 12 amino acids. Trimming left V 1 base short and J 7 bases short, with 7 bases between. The CDR3 nucleotides read TGTGCCAGCAGTTTAGGGAGGGTTGGCTACACCTTC. It is translated as CASSLGRVGYTF.

V usage is TRBV5-4 and J usage is TRBJ2-7, with TRBD2 matching over 10 bases. Losses at the gene ends were 5 bases for V and 6 bases for J; bases not matched to a gene: 5. Germline assignment: CDR1 SGHNT and CDR2 YYREEE (reference sequence). CDR3 length equals 13 residues. The CDR3 protein is CASSLLAGVEQYF. The CDR3 DNA reads TGTGCCAGCAGTCTCCTAGCGGGGGTCGAGCAGTACTTC.

This clone has only one observation. The CDR3 nucleotides read TGTGCCAGTTTGGGACTAGCGGGGGCCACAGATACGCAGTATTTT. Amino acids: CASLGLAGATDTQYF. J is TRBJ2-3 and V is TRBV2; 14 positions match TRBD2. The CDR3 consists of 15 residues. V lost 9 bases and J lost 2; bases outside the gene matches: 4. CDR1 SNHLY and CDR2 FYNNEI come from the germline V gene.

The V call is TRBV6-1, the J call TRBJ1-1, with 7 bases that match TRBD1. The germline CDR1 and CDR2 sequences are MNHNS and SASEGT. The CDR3 runs 15 residues. V lost 2 bases and J lost 1; bases outside the gene matches: 4. The CDR3 sequence: CASSERSGGNTEAFF. For the CDR3, the DNA is TGTGCCAGCAGTGAAAGGTCAGGGGGGAACACTGAAGCTTTCTTT.

The chain uses TRBV10-2 and TRBJ1-1; 7 bases line up with TRBD1. Germline values: CDR1 WSHSY, CDR2 SAAADI. This CDR3 comprises 13 residues. V lost 6 bases to trimming and J lost 6 bases; unmatched junction nucleotides: 7. This CDR3 is CASRTGRVAEAFF. DNA of the CDR3: TGCGCCAGCAGGACAGGGAGAGTCGCTGAAGCTTTCTTT.

The rearrangement joins TRBV5-1 to TRBJ1-2; D unclear. The CDR3 extends over 11 amino acids. V lost 4 bases to trimming and J lost 8 bases, with 9 bases between them. Germline CDR1 is SGHRS and CDR2 is YFSETQ. DNA of the CDR3: TGCGCCAGCAGCCCCGGGGAGGGCTACACCTTC. Amino acids: CASSPGEGYTF. Full variable domain (missing parts from reference TRBV5-1 and TRBJ1-2): KAGVTQTPRYLIKTRGQQVTLSCSPISGHRSVSWYQQTPGQGLQFLFEYFSETQRNKGNFPGRFSGRQFSNSRSEMNVSTLELGDSALYLCASSPGEGYTFGSGTRLTVV.